What follows are 2 T cell receptor beta chains derived from one specimen sequenced in a study of shared clonotypes between healthy human individuals. The repertoire was sequenced with immunoSEQ multiplex PCR; TCRdb's copy has only in-frame clones and lacks some. In the table there are 1.5 million to 2.5 million clones, about 94% of which are singletons. Naive CD8 cells lacked CD45RO, underwent positive selection for CCR7 and left out terminally differentiated effector memory CD45RA+ cells. Material: naive CD8+ T cells sorted from blood. The receptors stem from a man between 18 and 29 years old in good health.

The chain combines TRBV6-1 with TRBJ1-2; TRBD1 matches at 7 bases. V was pared by 1 base and J by 2 bases, with 4 bases of the junction left unmatched. This CDR3 spans 15 amino acids. Germline V gives CDR1 MNHNS, CDR2 SASEGT. The CDR3 coding sequence is TGTGCCAGCAGTGAAGTAGCAGGGGGGAACTATGGCTACACCTTC. This gives the protein CASSEVAGGNYGYTF.

The chain employs TRBV7-9 and TRBJ2-1; D gene unclear. CDR1 and CDR2 (germline): SEHNR, FQNEAQ (reference sequence). Trimming cost V 4 bases and J 7 bases, with 17 bases left between them. This CDR3 has 15 amino acids. CDR3 sequence (DNA): TGTGCCAGCAGCTGGTATTACGGAACGAGAAATGAGCAGTTCTTC. It is translated as CASSWYYGTRNEQFF.